This record covers a single T cell receptor (beta chain). This clonotype was detected only a few times. The target of this receptor is not known. Within one base of it there is no much larger clone, and no base qualities were kept. The library was built by means of RT-PCR. Sequencing used an Illumina HiSeq 2500. TCRdb reran the public reads through fastp at Q25 and MiXCR, keeping productive beta chains. Duplicate CDR3 protein sequences are folded into a single record with the most common DNA and genes. The sample yields approximately 700,000 distinct CDR3 sequences; 15% to 18% were counted once. Of the sample, roughly 10% is held by the ten largest clones. From V the trimming removes 2 bases and from J it removes 5 bases, while the gene matches leave 8 bases of the junction unaccounted for. Based on the germline V gene, the CDR1 and CDR2 sequences are MNHEY and SVGEGT. Counted from cysteine to phenylalanine, this CDR3 has 16 amino acids. The DNA shown is the 48-base CDR3, in frame from base 1.

The data stem from a study of response to subunit inactivated influenza vaccine (dated by TCRdb to the late 2010s). About the investigation overall: Deep quantitative profiling of the T cell receptor repertoire was used in the study to follow responses to a trivalent subunit inactivated influenza vaccine.

The study at large found these results: According to the authors, only a limited number of new T cells may be recruited by each seasonal influenza vaccination.

The chain employs TRBV6-2 or TRBV6-3 and TRBJ2-5; a stretch of 10 junction bases matches TRBD2. Sequencing used PBMCs from blood, obtained 11 to 12 days after vaccination. This clonotype was obtained from a man aged 45 to 65 who received an inactivated influenza vaccine. Donor details come from another sample of the same person, matched by shared clones. DNA sequence: TGTGCCAGCAGTTACGGACTAGCGGCCCTTGGGGAGACCCAGTACTTC. It translates to CASSYGLAALGETQYF.